Included here is one T cell receptor (beta chain) sequence, with context. This record belongs to a study of control samples from healthy donors and cancer patients. The CDR3 sequence is 11 residues long. Trimming took off 5 bases at V and 10 bases at J, with 9 bases between the two ends. Germline V gives CDR1 PRHDT, CDR2 FYEKMQ (reference sequence). Some clones are missing from TCRdb's copy, which holds only in-frame ones; the method was immunoSEQ multiplex PCR. The repertoire holds 140,000 to 150,000 clones, 75% to 95% seen once, with approximately 2.9% in the top ten. The source is a man under 40 in good health. This chain links TRBV13 with TRBJ2-1; the D gene is possibly TRBD1 (7 bases). The sample was blood. The CDR3 here is CASSAGQEQFF. In nucleotides, the CDR3 is TGTGCCAGCAGCGCGGGACAGGAGCAGTTCTTC.